The 7 T cell receptor beta chains below were found in one sample sequenced in a study of technical replicates of blood from a few donors. The assay was immunoSEQ multiplex PCR, and TCRdb's table has in-frame clones only and misses some. The sample contains over 60,000 clones, 89% of which appear only once. The sequenced sample was PBMCs. The receptors here all came from a human donor in good health. Some clones in this sample may be carry-over from other donors' samples.

This clone was seen just once. The gene calls are TRBV7-2 and TRBJ1-5; 10 nucleotides align to TRBD1. Germline-derived CDR1 and CDR2 are SGHTA and FQGNSA. V lost 5 bases and J lost 6; bases outside the gene matches: 4. The CDR3 runs to 14 residues. As DNA, the CDR3 is TGTGCCAGCAGCCCCGGGACAGGGGCTCAGCCCCAGCATTTT. Translation: CASSPGTGAQPQHF.

The chain couples TRBV4-3 to TRBJ1-1, with no clear D. Germline values: CDR1 LGHNA, CDR2 YSLEER. The CDR3 length is 15 residues. The germline V and J ends were trimmed by 0 bases and 5 bases, with 13 bases remaining between them. CDR3 sequence reads: CASSQDIQGRTEAFF. CDR3 DNA: TGCGCCAGCAGCCAAGATATTCAAGGGAGGACTGAAGCTTTCTTT.

The J gene is TRBJ2-1, the V gene TRBV9; 7 bases agree with TRBD2. Germline V gene lookup returns CDR1 SGDLS and CDR2 YYNGEE. The length of the CDR3 is 16 residues. V lost 0 bases to trimming and J lost 9 bases; unmatched junction nucleotides: 12. CDR3: CASSVGSRTSISEQFF. CDR3 coding DNA: TGTGCCAGCAGCGTAGGGTCACGGACTAGTATCAGTGAGCAGTTCTTC.

The rearrangement links TRBV6-5 to TRBJ2-7, with a tentative D call TRBD2 (6 bases). Germline V gene sequence: CDR1 MNHEY, CDR2 SVGAGI. The ends were cut back, 4 bases at V and 4 bases at J, with 14 bases in the middle. The CDR3 has 14 amino acids. The CDR3 DNA reads as TGTGCCAGCAGTTCCCGGAGGGGAGAGTACGAGCAGTACTTC. Translation: CASSSRRGEYEQYF.

The chain links TRBV7-2 to TRBJ1-2; D remains unclear. The CDR3 covers 11 residues. The V gene lost 8 bases and the J gene lost 7 bases, with 11 bases spanning the gap. CDR1 SGHTA and CDR2 FQGNSA come from the germline V gene. Written as DNA, the CDR3 is TGTGCCAGCCAGGCGAAGATTGGCTACACCTTC. This gives the protein CASQAKIGYTF.

The CDR3 DNA sequence: TGTGCCAGCAGCCAGGCCAGTGGGGGCAGGGTAAACACTGAAGCTTTCTTT. Translation: CASSQASGGRVNTEAFF. The rearrangement links TRBV4-2 to TRBJ1-1; weak D call: TRBD1 (6 bases). The germline gives CDR1 LGHNA, CDR2 YNFKEQ. CDR3 size: 17 residues. V dropped 3 bases and J dropped 2 bases, with 19 bases sitting between them.

The chain carries TRBV4-1 and TRBJ2-7; TRBD1 matches at 7 bases. Germline V CDR1 and CDR2: MGHRA, YSYEKL. V lost 1 base and J lost 3; bases outside the gene matches: 3. The CDR3 spans 14 residues. CDR3 sequence (DNA): TGCGCCAGCAGCCAAGGATACAGGGGCTACGAGCAGTACTTC. Protein product: CASSQGYRGYEQYF.